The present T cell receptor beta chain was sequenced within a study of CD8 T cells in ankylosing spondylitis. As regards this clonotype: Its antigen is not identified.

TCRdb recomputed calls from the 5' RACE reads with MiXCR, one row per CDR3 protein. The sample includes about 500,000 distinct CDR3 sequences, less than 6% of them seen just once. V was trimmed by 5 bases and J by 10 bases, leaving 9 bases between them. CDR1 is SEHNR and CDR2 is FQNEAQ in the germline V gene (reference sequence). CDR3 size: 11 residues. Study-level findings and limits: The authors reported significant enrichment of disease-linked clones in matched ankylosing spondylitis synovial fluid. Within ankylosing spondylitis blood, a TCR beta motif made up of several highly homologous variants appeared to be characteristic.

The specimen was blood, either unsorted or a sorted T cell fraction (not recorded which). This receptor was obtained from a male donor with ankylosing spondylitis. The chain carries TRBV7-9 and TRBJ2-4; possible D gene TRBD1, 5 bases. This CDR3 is CASSDKGIQYF. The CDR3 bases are TGTGCCAGCAGCGACAAGGGGATTCAGTACTTC.